This TCR beta chain emerged from a study of T cells in Graves' hyperthyroidism and ophthalmopathy. RNA transcripts gave rise to amplified TCR beta CDR3 regions. HTBI primers drove first-round RT-PCR of the TCR CDR3. One entry per CDR3 protein, called by TCRdb with MiXCR from the multiplex PCR reads. This table has almost 250,000 distinct CDR3 sequences, more than 20% appearing once. The sample holds many counts of this clonotype. Trimming pared 4 bases from V and 0 bases from J, leaving 9 bases between. The CDR3 extends over 14 amino acids. The V gene is TRBV12-3 or TRBV12-4, the J gene TRBJ2-5; no clear D. The specimen was blood. The clonotype originates from a woman aged 40-49 years with Graves' ophthalmopathy. The CDR3 nucleotides read TGTGCCAGCAGTTACGGACCCAACCAAGAGACCCAGTACTTC. Translation: CASSYGPNQETQYF.